This T cell receptor beta chain was obtained from a study of OX40 agonist ivuxolimab in advanced cancers. Overall study context: Patients received ivuxolimab, an intravenous treatment, every 2 weeks at 0.01 to 10 mg/kg. A male proportion of about 86% was recorded, with mean age approximately 56 years and range roughly 23 to 90.

Germline-derived CDR1 and CDR2 are MNHNS and SASEGT. The CDR3 totals 13 residues. The ends were cut back, 7 bases at V and 7 bases at J, with 14 bases in the middle. Sequencing was performed with immunoSEQ multiplex PCR; in TCRdb, only in-frame clones are kept and a portion is missing. The data contain under 30,000 clones, around 90% of them singletons. V and J are TRBV6-1 and TRBJ2-1, with D perhaps given as TRBD1 or TRBD2 (5 bases each). The TCR comes from an adult with an advanced solid tumor such as melanoma, head and neck, liver or kidney cancer. Sequences were derived from CD4+ or CD8+ T cells sorted from blood, sampled in a trial of the OX40 agonist ivuxolimab. The DNA of the CDR3 is TGTGCCAGCAACCCCCGGGGCGGAAATGAGCAGTTCTTC. Translated, it gives CASNPRGGNEQFF.